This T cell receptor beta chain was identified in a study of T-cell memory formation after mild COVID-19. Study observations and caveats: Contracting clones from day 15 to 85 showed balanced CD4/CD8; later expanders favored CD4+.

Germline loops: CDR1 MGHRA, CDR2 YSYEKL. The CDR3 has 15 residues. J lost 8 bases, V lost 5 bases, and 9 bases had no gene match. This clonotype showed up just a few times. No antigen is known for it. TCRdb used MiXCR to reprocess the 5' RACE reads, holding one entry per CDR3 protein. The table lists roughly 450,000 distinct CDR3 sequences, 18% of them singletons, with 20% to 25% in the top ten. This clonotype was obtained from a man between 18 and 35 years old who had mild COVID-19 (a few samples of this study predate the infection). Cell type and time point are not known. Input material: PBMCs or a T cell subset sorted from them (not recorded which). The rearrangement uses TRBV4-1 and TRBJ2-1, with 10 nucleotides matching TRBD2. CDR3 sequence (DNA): TGCGCCAGCAGCACCCGCCCTAGCGGGGGAGATGAGCAGTTCTTC. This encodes CASSTRPSGGDEQFF.